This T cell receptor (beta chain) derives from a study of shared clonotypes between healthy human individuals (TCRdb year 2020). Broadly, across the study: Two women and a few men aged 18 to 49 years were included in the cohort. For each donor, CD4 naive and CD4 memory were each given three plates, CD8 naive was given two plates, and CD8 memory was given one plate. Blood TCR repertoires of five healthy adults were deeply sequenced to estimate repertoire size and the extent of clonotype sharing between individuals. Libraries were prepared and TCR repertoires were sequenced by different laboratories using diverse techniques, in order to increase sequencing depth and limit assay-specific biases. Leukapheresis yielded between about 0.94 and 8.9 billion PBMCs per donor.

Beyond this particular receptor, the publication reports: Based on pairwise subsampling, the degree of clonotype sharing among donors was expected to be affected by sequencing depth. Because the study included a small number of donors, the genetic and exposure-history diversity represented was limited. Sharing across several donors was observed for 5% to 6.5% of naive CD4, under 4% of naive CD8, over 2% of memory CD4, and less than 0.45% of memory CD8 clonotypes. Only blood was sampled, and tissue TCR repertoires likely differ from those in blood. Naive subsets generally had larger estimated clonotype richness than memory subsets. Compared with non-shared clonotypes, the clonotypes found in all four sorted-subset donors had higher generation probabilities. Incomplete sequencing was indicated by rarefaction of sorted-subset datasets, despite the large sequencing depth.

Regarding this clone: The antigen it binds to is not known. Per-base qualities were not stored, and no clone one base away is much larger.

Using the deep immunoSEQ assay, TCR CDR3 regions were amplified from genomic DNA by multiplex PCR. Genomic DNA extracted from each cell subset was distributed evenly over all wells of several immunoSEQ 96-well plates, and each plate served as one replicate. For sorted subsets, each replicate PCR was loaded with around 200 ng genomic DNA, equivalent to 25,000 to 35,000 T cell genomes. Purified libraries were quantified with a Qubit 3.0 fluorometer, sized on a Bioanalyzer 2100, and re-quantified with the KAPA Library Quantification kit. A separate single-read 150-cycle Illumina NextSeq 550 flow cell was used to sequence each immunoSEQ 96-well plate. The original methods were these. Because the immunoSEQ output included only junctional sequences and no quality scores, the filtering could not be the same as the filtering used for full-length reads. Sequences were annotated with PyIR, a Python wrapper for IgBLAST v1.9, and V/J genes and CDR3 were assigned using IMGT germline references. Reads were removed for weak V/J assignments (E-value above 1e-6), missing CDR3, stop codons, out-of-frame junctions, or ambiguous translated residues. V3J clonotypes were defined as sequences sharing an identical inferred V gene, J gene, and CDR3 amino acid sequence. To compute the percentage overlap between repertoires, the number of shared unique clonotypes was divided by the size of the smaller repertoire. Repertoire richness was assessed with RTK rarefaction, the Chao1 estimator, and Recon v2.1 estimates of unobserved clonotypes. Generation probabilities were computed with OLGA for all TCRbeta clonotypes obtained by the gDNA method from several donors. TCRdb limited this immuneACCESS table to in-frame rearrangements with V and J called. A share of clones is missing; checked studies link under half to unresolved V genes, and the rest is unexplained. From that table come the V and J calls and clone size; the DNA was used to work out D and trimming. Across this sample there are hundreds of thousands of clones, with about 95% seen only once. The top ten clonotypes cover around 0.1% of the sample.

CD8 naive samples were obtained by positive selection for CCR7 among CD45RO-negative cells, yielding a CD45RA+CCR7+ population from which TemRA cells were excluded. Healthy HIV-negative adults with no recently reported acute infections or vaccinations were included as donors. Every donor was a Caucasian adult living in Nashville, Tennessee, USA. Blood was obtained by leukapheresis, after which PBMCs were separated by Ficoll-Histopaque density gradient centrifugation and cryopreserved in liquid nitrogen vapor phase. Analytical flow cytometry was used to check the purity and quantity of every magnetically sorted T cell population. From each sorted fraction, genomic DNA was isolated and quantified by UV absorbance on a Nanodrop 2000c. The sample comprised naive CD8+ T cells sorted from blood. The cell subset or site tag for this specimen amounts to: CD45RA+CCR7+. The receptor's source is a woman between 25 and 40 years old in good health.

The base sequence is TGCGCCAGCAGCCAGGGCCCGGGGACTAGCGGGCTGCAGTACTTC. This encodes CASSQGPGTSGLQYF. Recombination connected TRBV4-1 to TRBJ2-7, with TRBD2 identical over 12 junction bases. The germline V and J ends show losses of 3 bases and 9 bases respectively, and no gene match explains 9 bases of the junction. The CDR3, cysteine through phenylalanine, is 15 amino acids long. Left in the record is the CDR3 DNA by itself, 45 bases read in frame from the first base. Looking up the germline V gene yields CDR1 MGHRA and CDR2 YSYEKL.